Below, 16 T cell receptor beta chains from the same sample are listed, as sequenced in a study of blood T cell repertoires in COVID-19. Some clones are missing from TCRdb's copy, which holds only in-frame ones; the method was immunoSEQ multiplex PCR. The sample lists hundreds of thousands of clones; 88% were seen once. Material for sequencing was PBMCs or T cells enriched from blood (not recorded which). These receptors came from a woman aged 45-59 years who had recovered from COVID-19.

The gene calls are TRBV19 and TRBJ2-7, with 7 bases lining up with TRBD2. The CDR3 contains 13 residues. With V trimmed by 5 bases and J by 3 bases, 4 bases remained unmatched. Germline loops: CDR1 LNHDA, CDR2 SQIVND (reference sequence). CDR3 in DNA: TGTGCCAGTAGTGTGGCTAGCGGCTACGAGCAGTACTTC. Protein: CASSVASGYEQYF.

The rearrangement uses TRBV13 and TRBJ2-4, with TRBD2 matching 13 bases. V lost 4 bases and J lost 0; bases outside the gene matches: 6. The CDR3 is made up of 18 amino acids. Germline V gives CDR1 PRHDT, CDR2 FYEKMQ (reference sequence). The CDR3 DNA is TGTGCCAGCAGCTCCCTGGGGACTAGCGGGATAGCCAAAAACATTCAGTACTTC. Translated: CASSSLGTSGIAKNIQYF.

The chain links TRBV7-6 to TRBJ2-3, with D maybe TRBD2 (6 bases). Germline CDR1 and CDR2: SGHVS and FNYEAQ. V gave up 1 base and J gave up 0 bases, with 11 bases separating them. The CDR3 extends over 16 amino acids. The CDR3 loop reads CASSLELAPSTDTQYF. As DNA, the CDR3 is TGTGCCAGCAGCTTAGAACTAGCTCCTAGCACAGATACGCAGTATTTT.

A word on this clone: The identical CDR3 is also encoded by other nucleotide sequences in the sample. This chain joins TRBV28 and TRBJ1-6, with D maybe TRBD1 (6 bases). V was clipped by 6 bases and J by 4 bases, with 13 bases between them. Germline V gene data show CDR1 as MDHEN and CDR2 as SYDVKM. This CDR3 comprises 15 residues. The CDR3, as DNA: TGTGCCAGCAGGGGTCAGGGGCCTTATAATTCACCCCTCCACTTT. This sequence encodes CASRGQGPYNSPLHF.

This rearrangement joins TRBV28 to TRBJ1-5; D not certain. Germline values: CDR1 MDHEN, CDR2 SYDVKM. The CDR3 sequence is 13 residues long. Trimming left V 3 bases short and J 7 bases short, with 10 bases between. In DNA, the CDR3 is TGTGCCAGCAGTTTGTCGGGGATCCAGCCCCAGCATTTT. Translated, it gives CASSLSGIQPQHF.

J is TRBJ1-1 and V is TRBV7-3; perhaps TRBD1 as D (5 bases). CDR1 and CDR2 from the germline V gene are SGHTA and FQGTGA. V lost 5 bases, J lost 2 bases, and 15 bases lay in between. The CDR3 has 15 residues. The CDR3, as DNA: TGTGCCAGCAGCCAGGATACCAGGGATAACACTGAAGCTTTCTTT. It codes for CASSQDTRDNTEAFF.

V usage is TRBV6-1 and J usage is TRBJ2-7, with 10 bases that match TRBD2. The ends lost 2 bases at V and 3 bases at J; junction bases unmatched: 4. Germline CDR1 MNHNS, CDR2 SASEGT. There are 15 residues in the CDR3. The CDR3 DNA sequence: TGTGCCAGCAGTGAAACCTGGACTAGCGGCTACGAGCAGTACTTC. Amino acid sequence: CASSETWTSGYEQYF.

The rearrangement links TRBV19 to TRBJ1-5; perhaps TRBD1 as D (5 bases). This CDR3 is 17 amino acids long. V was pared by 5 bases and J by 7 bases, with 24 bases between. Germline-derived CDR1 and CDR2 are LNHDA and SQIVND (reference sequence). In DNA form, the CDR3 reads TGTGCCAGTAGTCCCCCGGGGGGTTTTGATTTCTTGCAGCCCCAGCATTTT. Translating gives CASSPPGGFDFLQPQHF.

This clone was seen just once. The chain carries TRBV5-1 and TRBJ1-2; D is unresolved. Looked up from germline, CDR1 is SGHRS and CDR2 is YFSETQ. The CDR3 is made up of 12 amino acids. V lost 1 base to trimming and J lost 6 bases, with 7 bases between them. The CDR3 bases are TGCGCCAGCAGCTTGACCCAGAATGGCTACACCTTC. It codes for CASSLTQNGYTF.

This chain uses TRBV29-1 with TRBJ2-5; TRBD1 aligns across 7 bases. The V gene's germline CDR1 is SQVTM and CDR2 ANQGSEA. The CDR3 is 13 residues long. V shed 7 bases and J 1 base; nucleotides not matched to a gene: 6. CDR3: CSGYRDSQETQYF. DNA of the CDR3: TGCAGCGGATACCGGGACAGCCAAGAGACCCAGTACTTC.

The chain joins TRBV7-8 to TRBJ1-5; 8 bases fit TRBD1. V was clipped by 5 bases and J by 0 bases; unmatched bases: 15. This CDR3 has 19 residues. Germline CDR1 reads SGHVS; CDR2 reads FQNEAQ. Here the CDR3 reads CASSASRDRSDYSNQPQHF. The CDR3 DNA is TGTGCCAGCAGCGCGAGCCGGGACAGGTCCGACTATAGCAATCAGCCCCAGCATTTT.

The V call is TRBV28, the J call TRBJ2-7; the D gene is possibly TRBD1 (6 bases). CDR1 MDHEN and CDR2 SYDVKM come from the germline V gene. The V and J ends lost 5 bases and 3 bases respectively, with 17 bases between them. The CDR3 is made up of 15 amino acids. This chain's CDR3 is CASSSLTGSNYEQYF. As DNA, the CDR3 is TGTGCCAGCAGTAGCCTCACAGGGTCAAACTACGAGCAGTACTTC.

The CDR3 here is CASSPGTGGYEQYF. The DNA for the CDR3 is TGTGCCAGTAGTCCCGGGACAGGGGGCTACGAGCAGTACTTC. V is TRBV19 and J is TRBJ2-7, with 11 bases matching TRBD1. The CDR3 totals 14 residues. Trimming cost V 5 bases and J 3 bases; bases outside gene matches: 3. The germline V gene encodes CDR1 LNHDA and CDR2 SQIVND (reference sequence).

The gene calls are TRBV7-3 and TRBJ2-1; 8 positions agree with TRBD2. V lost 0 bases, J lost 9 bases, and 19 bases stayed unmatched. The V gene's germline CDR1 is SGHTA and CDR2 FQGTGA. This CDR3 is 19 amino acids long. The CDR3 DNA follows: TGTGCCAGCAGCTTAACCCCAGGTAGCGGGACCCGTTTAATCAGTGAGCAGTTCTTC. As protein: CASSLTPGSGTRLISEQFF.

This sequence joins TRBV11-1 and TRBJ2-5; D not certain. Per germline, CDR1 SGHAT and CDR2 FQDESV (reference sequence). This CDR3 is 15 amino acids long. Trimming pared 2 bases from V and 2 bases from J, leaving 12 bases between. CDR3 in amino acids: CASSLPLSGQETQYF. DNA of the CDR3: TGTGCCAGCAGCTTACCGCTCTCGGGTCAAGAGACCCAGTACTTC.

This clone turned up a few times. CDR3 in amino acids: CASMRGQGASYNSPLHF. The CDR3 DNA follows: TGTGCCAGCATGCGGGGACAGGGGGCCTCCTATAATTCACCCCTCCACTTT. The chain combines TRBV7-2 with TRBJ1-6; 12 positions match TRBD1. Per the germline V gene, CDR1 is SGHTA and CDR2 is FQGNSA. This CDR3 contains 17 residues. Trimming cost V 7 bases and J 0 bases; bases outside gene matches: 4.